This entry is about one T cell receptor (beta chain). This clone was observed a few times. Its antigen has not been determined. Within one base of it there is no much larger clone, and no base qualities were kept. Trimming costs V 6 bases and J 5 bases, and their ends lie 10 bases apart. The germline V gene (reference sequence) gives CDR1 as DFQATT and CDR2 as SNEGSKA. From cysteine to phenylalanine, the CDR3 is 11 amino acids long. Left in the record is the CDR3 DNA by itself, 33 bases read in frame from the first base. The source of the sample is a study of cytomegalovirus exposure and HLA in healthy donors (dated by TCRdb to the late 2010s). General notes on the study: The 550 to 750 repertoires of the first cohort and the approximately 110 validation repertoires were produced on the same platform, according to a later analysis. Along with the roughly 670-subject first cohort, a separate validation cohort of some 130 different subjects was used. To predict cytomegalovirus infection status, the study combined high-throughput TCR immunosequencing, statistical association of individual TCRs with disease status, and machine learning. The aim of the study was to test whether cataloging public T cell receptors could identify signatures of past pathogen exposure.

The library came from the immunoSEQ multiplex PCR assay. In the paper's pipeline: A statistical classification framework was developed to diagnose cytomegalovirus status using the catalog of TCR beta chain sequences. TCRdb stores this immuneACCESS table with in-frame sequences only. Part of the clones is absent; in the studies checked, under half of the shortfall reflects unresolved V genes, and no reason is known for the rest. The DNA gave D and trimming, while V, J and clone size come from that table. The sample table holds 120,000 to 150,000 clones, of which around four fifths were seen once. The ten largest make up approximately 1.5% of the sample. The donors were included in the validation cohort of approximately 130 subjects, a group kept apart from the roughly 690-subject first cohort. Study-wide conclusions, independent of this receptor: It was suggested by the authors that the approach could potentially be generalized to other disease states and immunological phenotypes. Most TCR sequences were seen in very few donors, while some public TCRs were found in many individuals. The validation cohort had no HLA typing available for a later analysis, so co-occurrence within that cohort was assessed over all 120 repertoires. The classifier was reported to diagnose cytomegalovirus status with high specificity and sensitivity in both the original and validation cohorts. The study gave a list of about 160 TCR beta chains associated with cytomegalovirus. A later analysis found that TCRs clustered in the first cohort also tended to co-occur in the 95 to 150 validation repertoires, with 94% of cluster scores above 0. A few of the identified cytomegalovirus-associated TCR beta chains were confirmed in vitro to be specific for cytomegalovirus antigens.

The source material was PBMCs. The chain is assembled from TRBV20-1 and TRBJ1-2, with the D segment identity uncertain. The sequence derives from a woman aged 25 to 45 in good health and CMV-seronegative. The CDR3 reads CSARSGYGYTF. The DNA sequence is as follows: TGCAGTGCCAGGTCGGGGTATGGCTACACCTTC.